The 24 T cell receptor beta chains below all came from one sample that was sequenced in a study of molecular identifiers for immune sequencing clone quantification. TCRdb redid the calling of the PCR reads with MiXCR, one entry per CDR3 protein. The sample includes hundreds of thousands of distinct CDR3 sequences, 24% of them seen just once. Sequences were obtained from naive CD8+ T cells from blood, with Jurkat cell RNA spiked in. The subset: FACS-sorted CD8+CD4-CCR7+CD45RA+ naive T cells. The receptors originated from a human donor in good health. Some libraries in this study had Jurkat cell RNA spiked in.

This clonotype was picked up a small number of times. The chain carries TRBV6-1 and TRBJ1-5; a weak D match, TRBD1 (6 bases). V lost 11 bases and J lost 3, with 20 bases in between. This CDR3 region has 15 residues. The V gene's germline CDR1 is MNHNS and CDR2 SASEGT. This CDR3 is CAGGKGGLDNQPQHF. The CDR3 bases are TGTGCCGGGGGCAAGGGGGGCTTGGACAATCAGCCCCAGCATTTT.

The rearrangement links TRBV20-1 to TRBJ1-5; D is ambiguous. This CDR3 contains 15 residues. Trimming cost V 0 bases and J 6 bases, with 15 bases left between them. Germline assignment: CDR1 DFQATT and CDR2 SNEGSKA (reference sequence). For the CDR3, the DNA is TGCAGTGCTAGAGATGCATTTGGTGGGGTTCAGCCCCAGCATTTT. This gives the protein CSARDAFGGVQPQHF.

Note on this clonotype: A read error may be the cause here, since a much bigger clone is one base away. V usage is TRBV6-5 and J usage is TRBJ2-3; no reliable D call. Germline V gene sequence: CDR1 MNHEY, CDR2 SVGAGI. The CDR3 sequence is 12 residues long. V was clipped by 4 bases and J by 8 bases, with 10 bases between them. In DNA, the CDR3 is TGTGCCAGCAGTTCGGATGTAGGTACGCAGTATTTT. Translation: CASSSDVGTQYF.

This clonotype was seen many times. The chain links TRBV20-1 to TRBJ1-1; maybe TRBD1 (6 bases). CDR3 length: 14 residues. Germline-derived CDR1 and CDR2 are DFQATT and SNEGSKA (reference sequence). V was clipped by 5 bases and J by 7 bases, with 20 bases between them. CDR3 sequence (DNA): TGCAGTGCTCCCCGACAGGCTCGGAGCGGTGAAGCTTTCTTT. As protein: CSAPRQARSGEAFF.

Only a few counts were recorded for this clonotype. For the CDR3, the DNA is TGTGCCAGCAGGACCGCTGTCCGCCCCCTAGCCCCGAACACCGGGGAGCTGTTTTTT. Amino acid sequence: CASRTAVRPLAPNTGELFF. The rearrangement uses TRBV6-2 or TRBV6-3 and TRBJ2-2, with D maybe TRBD2 (5 bases). Per germline, CDR1 MNHEY and CDR2 SVGEGT. V was cut by 6 bases and J by 0 bases, with 23 bases left in between. This CDR3 contains 19 residues.

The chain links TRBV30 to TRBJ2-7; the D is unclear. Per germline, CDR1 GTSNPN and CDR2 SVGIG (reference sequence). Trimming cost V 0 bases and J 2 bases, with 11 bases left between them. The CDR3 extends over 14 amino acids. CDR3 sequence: CAWSVGLTPYEQYF. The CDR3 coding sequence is TGTGCCTGGAGTGTGGGTCTAACTCCCTACGAGCAGTACTTC. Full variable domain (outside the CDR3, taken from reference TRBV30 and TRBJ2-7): SQTIHQWPATLVQPVGSPLSLECTVEGTSNPNLYWYRQAAGRGLQLLFYSVGIGQISSEVPQNLSASRPQDRQFILSSKKLLLSDSGFYLCAWSVGLTPYEQYFGPGTRLTVT.

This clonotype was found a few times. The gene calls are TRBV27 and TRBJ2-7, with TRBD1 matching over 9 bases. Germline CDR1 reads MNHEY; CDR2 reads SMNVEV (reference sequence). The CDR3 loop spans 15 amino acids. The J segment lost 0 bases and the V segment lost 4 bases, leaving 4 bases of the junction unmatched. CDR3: CASSWGQGSSYEQYF. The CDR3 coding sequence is TGTGCCAGCAGTTGGGGACAGGGCAGCTCCTACGAGCAGTACTTC.

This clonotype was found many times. DNA for the CDR3: TGTGCCAGCAGCGCTGGGATGCGAAGCTCCTACGAGCAGTACTTC. Encoded protein: CASSAGMRSSYEQYF. The chain uses TRBV7-9 and TRBJ2-7; the D is unclear. V dropped 5 bases and J dropped 0 bases, with 14 bases sitting between them. The CDR3 is 15 amino acids. Germline CDR1 is SEHNR and CDR2 is FQNEAQ (reference sequence). Full variable domain (remainder filled in from reference TRBV7-9 and TRBJ2-7): DTGVSQNPRHKITKRGQNVTFRCDPISEHNRLYWYRQTLGQGPEFLTYFQNEAQLEKSRLLSDRFSAERPKGSFSTLEIQRTEQGDSAMYLCASSAGMRSSYEQYFGPGTRLTVT.

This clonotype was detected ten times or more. The CDR3 DNA sequence: TGTGCCAGCAGTTCGGGGACCTACGAGCAGTACTTC. Amino acids: CASSSGTYEQYF. The genes are TRBV12-3 or TRBV12-4 and TRBJ2-7; possible D gene TRBD2, 5 bases. V lost 4 bases and J 2 bases, leaving 6 bases between the germline ends. The CDR3 has 12 amino acids.

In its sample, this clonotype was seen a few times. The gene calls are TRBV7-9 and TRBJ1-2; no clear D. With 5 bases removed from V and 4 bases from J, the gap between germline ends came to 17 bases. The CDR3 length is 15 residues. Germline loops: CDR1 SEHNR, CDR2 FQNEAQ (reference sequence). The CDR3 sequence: CASSHTGAQIYGYTF. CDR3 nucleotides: TGTGCCAGCAGCCATACGGGAGCTCAAATCTATGGCTACACCTTC.

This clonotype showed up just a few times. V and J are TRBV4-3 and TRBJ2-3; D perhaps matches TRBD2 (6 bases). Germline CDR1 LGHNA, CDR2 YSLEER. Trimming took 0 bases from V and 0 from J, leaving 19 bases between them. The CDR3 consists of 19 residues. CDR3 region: CASSQEMVTGGASTDTQYF. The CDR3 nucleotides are TGCGCCAGCAGCCAAGAAATGGTGACGGGCGGGGCAAGCACAGATACGCAGTATTTT.

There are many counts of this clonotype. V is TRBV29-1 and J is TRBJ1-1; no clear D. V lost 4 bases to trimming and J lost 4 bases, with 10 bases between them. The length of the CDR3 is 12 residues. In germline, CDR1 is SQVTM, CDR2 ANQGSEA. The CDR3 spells CSVGSGVTEAFF. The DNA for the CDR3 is TGCAGCGTTGGGAGTGGAGTCACTGAAGCTTTCTTT.

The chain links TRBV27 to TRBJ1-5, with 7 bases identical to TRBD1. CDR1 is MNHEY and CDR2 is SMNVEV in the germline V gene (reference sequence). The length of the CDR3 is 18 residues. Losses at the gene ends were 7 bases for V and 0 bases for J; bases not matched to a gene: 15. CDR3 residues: CASKPLSGTAISNQPQHF. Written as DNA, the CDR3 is TGTGCCAGCAAACCACTTAGCGGGACAGCTATTAGCAATCAGCCCCAGCATTTT.

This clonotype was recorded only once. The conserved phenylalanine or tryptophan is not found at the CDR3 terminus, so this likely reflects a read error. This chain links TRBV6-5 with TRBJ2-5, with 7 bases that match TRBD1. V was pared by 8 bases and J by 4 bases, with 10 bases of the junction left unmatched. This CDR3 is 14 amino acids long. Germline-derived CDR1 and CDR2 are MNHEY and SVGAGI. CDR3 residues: CASGHRDRGETQYY. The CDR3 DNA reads TGTGCCAGCGGACACCGGGACAGAGGAGAGACCCAGTACTAC.

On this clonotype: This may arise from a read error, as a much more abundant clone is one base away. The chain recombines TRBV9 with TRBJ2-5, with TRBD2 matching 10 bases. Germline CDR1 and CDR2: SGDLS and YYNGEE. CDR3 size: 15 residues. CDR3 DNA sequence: TGTGCCAGCAGCGCTAGCGGGGGAAACGAAGAGACCCAGCACTTC. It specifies CASSASGGNEETQHF.

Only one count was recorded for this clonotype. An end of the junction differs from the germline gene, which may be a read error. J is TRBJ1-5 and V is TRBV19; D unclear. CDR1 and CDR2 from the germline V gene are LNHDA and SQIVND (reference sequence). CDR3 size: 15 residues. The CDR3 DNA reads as TGTGCCAGTAGTTATCCCGGGGAGTGGAATCAGCCCCAGCCTTTT. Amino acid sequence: CASSYPGEWNQPQPF.

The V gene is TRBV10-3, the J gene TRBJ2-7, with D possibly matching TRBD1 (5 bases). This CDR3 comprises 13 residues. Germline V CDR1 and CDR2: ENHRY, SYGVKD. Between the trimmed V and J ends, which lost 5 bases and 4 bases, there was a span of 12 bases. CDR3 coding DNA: TGTGCCATCAGTCCCAGGGTGGAGTACGAGCAGTACTTC. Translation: CAISPRVEYEQYF.

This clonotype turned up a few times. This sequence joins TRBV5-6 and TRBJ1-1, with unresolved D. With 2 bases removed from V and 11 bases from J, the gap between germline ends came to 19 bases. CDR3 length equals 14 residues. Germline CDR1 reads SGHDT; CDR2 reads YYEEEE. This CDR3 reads CASSFSFSFEVAFF. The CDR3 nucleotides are TGTGCCAGCAGCTTTTCGTTCAGTTTTGAAGTGGCTTTCTTT.

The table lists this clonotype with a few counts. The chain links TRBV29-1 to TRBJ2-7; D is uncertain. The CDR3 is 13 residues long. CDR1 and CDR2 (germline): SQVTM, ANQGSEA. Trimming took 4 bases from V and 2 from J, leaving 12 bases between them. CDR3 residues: CSVVLGGPYEQYF. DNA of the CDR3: TGCAGCGTTGTTCTCGGCGGTCCCTACGAGCAGTACTTC.

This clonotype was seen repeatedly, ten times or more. The CDR3 coding sequence is TGTGCCGAAGACGAGGATAAGGCTGAAGCTTTCTTT. Its protein product is CAEDEDKAEAFF. This sequence joins TRBV7-9 and TRBJ1-1; D gene uncertain. Germline V gene lookup returns CDR1 SEHNR and CDR2 FQNEAQ (reference sequence). Trimming took off 11 bases at V and 6 bases at J, with 16 bases between the two ends. The CDR3 is 12 residues long.

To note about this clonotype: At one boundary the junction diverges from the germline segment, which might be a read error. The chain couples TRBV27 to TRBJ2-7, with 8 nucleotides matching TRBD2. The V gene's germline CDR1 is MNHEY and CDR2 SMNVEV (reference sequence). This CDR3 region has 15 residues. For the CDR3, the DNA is TGTGCCAGCAGTTCCTCCGGGAGGGCGGGTTGGGCGCAGGACTTC. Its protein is CASSSSGRAGWAQDF.

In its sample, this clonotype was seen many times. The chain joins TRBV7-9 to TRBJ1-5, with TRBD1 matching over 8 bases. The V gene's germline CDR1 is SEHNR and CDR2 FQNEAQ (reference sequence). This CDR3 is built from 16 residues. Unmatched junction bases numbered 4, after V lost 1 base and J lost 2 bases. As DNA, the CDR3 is TGTGCCAGCAGCTTAGGCGGACAGGGTGGCAATCAGCCCCAGCATTTT. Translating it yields CASSLGGQGGNQPQHF.

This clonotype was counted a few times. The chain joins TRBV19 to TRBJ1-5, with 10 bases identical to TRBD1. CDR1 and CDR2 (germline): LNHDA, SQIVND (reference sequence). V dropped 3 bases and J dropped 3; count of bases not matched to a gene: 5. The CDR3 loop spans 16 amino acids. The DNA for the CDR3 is TGTGCCAGTAGTATGGGGGACAGGGGTGTCAATCAGCCCCAGCATTTT. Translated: CASSMGDRGVNQPQHF.

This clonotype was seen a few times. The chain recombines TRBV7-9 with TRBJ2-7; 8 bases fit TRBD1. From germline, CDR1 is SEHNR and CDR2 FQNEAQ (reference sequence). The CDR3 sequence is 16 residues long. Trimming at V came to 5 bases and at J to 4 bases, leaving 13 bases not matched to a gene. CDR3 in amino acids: CASSRVDGDRIYEQYF. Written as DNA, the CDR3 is TGTGCCAGCAGCAGAGTAGATGGGGACAGGATTTACGAGCAGTACTTC.